This T cell receptor beta chain emerged from a study of blood T cell repertoires in COVID-19. In the authors' methods: Reference gene primer amplification gave nucleated cell count estimates. The repertoire was sequenced with immunoSEQ multiplex PCR; TCRdb's copy has only in-frame clones and lacks some. V and J calls and clone size are copied from that table; D and trimming were computed from the DNA. The sample carries about 110,000 clones, around 90% recorded once. CDR1 is LNHDA and CDR2 is SQIVND in the germline V gene (reference sequence). V was pared by 0 bases and J by 4 bases, with 13 bases of the junction left unmatched. The CDR3 is 18 residues long.

The source material was peripheral blood. This clonotype was sampled from a middle-aged man with active or convalescent COVID-19. This chain connects TRBV19 to TRBJ2-7; 9 nucleotides line up with TRBD2. The CDR3 nucleotides are TGTGCCAGTAGTATAGATCCGAGCGGGACTAGCAGTTTATACGAGCAGTACTTC. Its protein is CASSIDPSGTSSLYEQYF.